The rows below give T cell receptor beta chains drawn from one sample of a study of blood T cell repertoires in COVID-19. Method: immunoSEQ multiplex PCR; TCRdb's copy keeps in-frame clones and lacks some. Among about 190,000 clones, roughly 89% were seen once, and the ten largest hold more than 3%. The sequenced sample consisted of PBMCs or T cells enriched from blood (not recorded which). The receptors come from a woman aged 25 to 39 who had been exposed to COVID-19. CDR3s leave out the opening cysteine and the closing phenylalanine or tryptophan. D genes are given only for firm matches.

len: 13
v_gene: TRBV4-1
d_gene: TRBD1
j_gene: TRBJ2-7
CDR3aa: ASSQDEQGAYEQY

len: 12
v_gene: TRBV5-1
d_gene: NA
j_gene: TRBJ2-7
CDR3aa: ASSLEGRFPEQY

len: 12
v_gene: TRBV18
d_gene: NA
j_gene: TRBJ1-2
CDR3aa: ASSPPRSEIIYT

len: 12
v_gene: TRBV13
d_gene: TRBD1
j_gene: TRBJ1-2
CDR3aa: ASTPTGPNYGYT

len: 12
v_gene: TRBV7-2
d_gene: NA
j_gene: TRBJ1-2
CDR3aa: ASSPPGTSYGYT

len: 12
v_gene: TRBV5-1
d_gene: NA
j_gene: TRBJ1-1
CDR3aa: ASSLGSLNTEAF

len: 14
v_gene: TRBV2
d_gene: NA
j_gene: TRBJ1-1
CDR3aa: ASKPSAGEGNTEAF

len: 12
v_gene: TRBV6-5
d_gene: NA
j_gene: TRBJ2-7
CDR3aa: ATGTRGLDYEQY

len: 14
v_gene: TRBV7-2
d_gene: NA
j_gene: TRBJ1-1
CDR3aa: ASSLNHAGASTEAF

len: 12
v_gene: TRBV6-5
d_gene: NA
j_gene: TRBJ2-1
CDR3aa: ASSYSGLLNEQF

len: 13
v_gene: TRBV7-3
d_gene: NA
j_gene: TRBJ2-1
CDR3aa: ASSLVGGTYNEQF

len: 13
v_gene: TRBV7-2
d_gene: TRBD1
j_gene: TRBJ2-1
CDR3aa: ASSFPQGFRNEQF

len: 12
v_gene: TRBV6-1
d_gene: NA
j_gene: TRBJ1-5
CDR3aa: ASSEAARNQPQH

len: 12
v_gene: TRBV4-3
d_gene: NA
j_gene: TRBJ1-2
CDR3aa: ASSQVVWGHGYT

len: 12
v_gene: TRBV5-1
d_gene: NA
j_gene: TRBJ1-4
CDR3aa: ASSLTSNNEKLF